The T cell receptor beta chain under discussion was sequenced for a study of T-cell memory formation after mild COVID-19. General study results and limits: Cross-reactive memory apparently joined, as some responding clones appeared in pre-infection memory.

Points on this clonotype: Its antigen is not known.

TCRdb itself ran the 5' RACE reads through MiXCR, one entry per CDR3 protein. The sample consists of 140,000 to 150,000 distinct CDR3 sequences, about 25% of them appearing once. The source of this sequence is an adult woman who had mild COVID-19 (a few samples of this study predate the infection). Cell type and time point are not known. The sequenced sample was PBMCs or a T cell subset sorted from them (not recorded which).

DNA for the CDR3: TGTGCCACCAGTGATTCCCCAGGGTTGGAGACCCAGTACTTC. Amino acids: CATSDSPGLETQYF. The chain is built from TRBV24-1 and TRBJ2-5; perhaps TRBD1 as D (5 bases). Germline CDR1 is KGHDR and CDR2 is SFDVKD. V was cut by 2 bases and J by 5 bases, with 11 bases left in between. The length of the CDR3 is 14 residues.